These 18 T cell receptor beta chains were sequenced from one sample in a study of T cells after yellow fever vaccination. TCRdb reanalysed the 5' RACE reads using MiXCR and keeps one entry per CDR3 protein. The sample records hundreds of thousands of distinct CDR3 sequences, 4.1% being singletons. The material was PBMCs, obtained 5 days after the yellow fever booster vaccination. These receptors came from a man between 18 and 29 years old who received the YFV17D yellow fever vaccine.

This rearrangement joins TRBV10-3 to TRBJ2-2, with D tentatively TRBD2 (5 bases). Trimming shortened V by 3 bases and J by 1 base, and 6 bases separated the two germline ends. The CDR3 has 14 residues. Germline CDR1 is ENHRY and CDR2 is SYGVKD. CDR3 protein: CAISDEGNTGELFF. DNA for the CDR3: TGTGCCATCAGTGATGAGGGGAACACCGGGGAGCTGTTTTTT.

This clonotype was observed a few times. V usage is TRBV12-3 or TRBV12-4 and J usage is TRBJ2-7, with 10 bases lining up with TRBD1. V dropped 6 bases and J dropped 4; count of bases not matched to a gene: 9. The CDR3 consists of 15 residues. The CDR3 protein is CASREGQGSFYEQYF. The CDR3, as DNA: TGTGCCAGCAGGGAGGGACAGGGGAGTTTTTACGAGCAGTACTTC.

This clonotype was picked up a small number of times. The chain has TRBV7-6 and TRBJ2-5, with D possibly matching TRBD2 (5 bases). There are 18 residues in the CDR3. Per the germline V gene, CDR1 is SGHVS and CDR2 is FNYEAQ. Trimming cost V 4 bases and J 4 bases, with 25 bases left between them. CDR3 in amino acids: CASSSSKVSGSFGETQYF. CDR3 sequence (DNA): TGTGCCAGCAGCTCATCAAAGGTGTCGGGGTCGTTTGGAGAGACCCAGTACTTC.

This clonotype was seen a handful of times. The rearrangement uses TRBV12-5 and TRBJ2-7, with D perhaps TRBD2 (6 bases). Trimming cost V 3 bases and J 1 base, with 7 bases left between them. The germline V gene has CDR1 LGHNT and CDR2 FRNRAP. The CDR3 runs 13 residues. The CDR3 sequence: CASGFGGSYEQYF. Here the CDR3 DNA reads TGTGCTAGTGGTTTTGGGGGGTCCTACGAGCAGTACTTC.

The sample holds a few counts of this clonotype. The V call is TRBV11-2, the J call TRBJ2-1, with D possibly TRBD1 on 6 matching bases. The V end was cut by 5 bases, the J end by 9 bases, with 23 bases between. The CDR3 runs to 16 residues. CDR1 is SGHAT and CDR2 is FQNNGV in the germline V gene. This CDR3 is CASSRLTNRDTCEQFF. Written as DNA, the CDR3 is TGTGCCAGCAGCCGACTGACAAACCGGGACACCTGTGAGCAGTTCTTC.

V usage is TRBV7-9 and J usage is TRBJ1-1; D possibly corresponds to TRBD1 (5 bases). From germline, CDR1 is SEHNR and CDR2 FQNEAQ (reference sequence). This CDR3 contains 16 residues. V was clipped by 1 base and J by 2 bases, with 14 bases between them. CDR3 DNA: TGTGCCAGCAGCTTAGGTGGGGCCAGGACCAACACTGAAGCTTTCTTT. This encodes CASSLGGARTNTEAFF.

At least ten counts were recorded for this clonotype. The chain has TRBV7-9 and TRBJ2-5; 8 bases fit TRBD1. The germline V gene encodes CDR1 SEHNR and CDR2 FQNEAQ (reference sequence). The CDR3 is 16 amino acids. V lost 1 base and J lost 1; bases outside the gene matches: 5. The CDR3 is CASSLGDRGFQETQYF. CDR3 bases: TGTGCCAGCAGCTTAGGTGACAGGGGTTTCCAAGAGACCCAGTACTTC.

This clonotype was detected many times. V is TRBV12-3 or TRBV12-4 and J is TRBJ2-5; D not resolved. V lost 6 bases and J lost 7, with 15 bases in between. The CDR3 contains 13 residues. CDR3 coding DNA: TGTGCCAGCAGGTTGGCGGCGGCAGGGACCCAGTACTTC. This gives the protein CASRLAAAGTQYF.

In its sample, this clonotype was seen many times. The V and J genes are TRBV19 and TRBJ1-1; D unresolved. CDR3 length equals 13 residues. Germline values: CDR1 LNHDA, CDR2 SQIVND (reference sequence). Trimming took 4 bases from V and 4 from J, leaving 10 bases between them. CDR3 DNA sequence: TGTGCCAGTAGTAACCATGAGCTCACTGAAGCTTTCTTT. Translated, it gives CASSNHELTEAFF.

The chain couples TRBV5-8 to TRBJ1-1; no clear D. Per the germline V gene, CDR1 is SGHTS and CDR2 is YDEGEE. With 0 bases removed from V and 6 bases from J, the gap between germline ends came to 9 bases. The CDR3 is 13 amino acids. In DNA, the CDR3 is TGTGCCAGCAGCTTGGGTCCTGGCGCTGAAGCTTTCTTT. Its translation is CASSLGPGAEAFF.

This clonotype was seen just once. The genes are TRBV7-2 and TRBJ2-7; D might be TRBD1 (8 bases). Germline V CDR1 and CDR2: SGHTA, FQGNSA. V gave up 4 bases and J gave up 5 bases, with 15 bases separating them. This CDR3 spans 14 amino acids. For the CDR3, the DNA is TGTGCCAGCAGCTCTGGACAGGGAGGGGACGAGCAGTACGTC. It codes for CASSSGQGGDEQYV.

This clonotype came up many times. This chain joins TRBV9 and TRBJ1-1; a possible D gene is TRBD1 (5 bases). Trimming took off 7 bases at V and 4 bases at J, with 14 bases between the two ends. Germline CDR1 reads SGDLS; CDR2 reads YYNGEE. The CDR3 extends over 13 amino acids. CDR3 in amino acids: CASGPGTGTEAFF. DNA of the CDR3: TGTGCCAGCGGGCCAGGGACGGGCACTGAAGCTTTCTTT. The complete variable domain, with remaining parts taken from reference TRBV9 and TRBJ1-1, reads DSGVTQTPKHLITATGQRVTLRCSPRSGDLSVYWYQQSLDQGLQFLIQYYNGEERAKGNILERFSAQQFPDLHSELNLSSLELGDSALYFCASGPGTGTEAFFGQGTRLTVV.

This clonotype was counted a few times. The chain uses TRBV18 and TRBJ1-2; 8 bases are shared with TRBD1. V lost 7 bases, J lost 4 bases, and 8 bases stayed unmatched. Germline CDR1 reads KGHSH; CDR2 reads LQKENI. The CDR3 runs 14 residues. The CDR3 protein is CASFAGDRSYGYTF. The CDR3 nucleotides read TGTGCCAGCTTCGCCGGGGACAGGTCCTATGGCTACACCTTC.

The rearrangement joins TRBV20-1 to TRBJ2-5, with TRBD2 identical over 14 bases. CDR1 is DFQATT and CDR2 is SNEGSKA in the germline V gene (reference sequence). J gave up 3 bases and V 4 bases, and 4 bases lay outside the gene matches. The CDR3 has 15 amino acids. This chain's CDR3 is CSATGLAGGKETQYF. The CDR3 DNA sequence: TGCAGTGCTACCGGACTAGCGGGGGGCAAAGAGACCCAGTACTTC.

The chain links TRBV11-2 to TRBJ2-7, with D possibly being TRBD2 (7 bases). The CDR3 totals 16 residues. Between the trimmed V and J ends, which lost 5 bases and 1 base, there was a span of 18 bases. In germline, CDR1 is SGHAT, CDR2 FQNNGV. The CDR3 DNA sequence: TGTGCCAGCAGCGATGCGTGGGGGGGCCAATCCTACGAGCAGTACTTC. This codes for CASSDAWGGQSYEQYF. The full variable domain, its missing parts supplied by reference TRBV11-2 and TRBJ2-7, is EAGVAQSPRYKIIEKRQSVAFWCNPISGHATLYWYQQILGQGPKLLIQFQNNGVVDDSQLPKDRFSAERLKGVDSTLKIQPAKLEDSAVYLCASSDAWGGQSYEQYFGPGTRLTVT.

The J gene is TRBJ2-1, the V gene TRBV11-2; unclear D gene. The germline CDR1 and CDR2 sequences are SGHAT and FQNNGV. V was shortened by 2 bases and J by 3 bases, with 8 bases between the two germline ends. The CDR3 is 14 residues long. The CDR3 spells CASSLSSYYNEQFF. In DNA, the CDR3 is TGTGCCAGCAGCTTATCCTCCTACTACAATGAGCAGTTCTTC. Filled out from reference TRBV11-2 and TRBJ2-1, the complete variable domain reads EAGVAQSPRYKIIEKRQSVAFWCNPISGHATLYWYQQILGQGPKLLIQFQNNGVVDDSQLPKDRFSAERLKGVDSTLKIQPAKLEDSAVYLCASSLSSYYNEQFFGPGTRLTVL.

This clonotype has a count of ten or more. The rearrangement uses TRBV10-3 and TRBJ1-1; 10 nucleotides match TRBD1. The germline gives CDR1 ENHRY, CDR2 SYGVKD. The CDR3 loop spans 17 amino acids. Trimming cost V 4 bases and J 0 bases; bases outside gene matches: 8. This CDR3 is CAISGGQGKGLNTEAFF. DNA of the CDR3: TGTGCCATCAGTGGGGGACAGGGGAAGGGGCTGAACACTGAAGCTTTCTTT.

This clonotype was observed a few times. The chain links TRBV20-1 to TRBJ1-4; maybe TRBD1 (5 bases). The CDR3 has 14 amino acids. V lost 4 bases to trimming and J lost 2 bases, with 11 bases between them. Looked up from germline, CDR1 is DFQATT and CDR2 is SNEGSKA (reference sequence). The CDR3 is CSATGTSTNEKLFF. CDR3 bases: TGCAGTGCTACCGGGACTAGTACTAATGAAAAACTGTTTTTT.